This T cell receptor beta chain was recorded in a study of T cell repertoires in ileal Crohn's disease. Turning to the study itself: Surgery for a complication: stricturing in around 60%, penetrating in roughly 39%. Study-wide results and caveats: Mucosal expansions were suggested to be mainly CD8 T cells. Compared with non-smokers, active smokers at surgery showed more clonal expansions.

Of note for this clone: No antigen is known for it.

Germline CDR1 reads MNHNS; CDR2 reads SASEGT. The CDR3 sequence is 13 residues long. The V end was cut by 6 bases, the J end by 3 bases, with 11 bases between. Produced via immunoSEQ multiplex PCR; TCRdb's table is partial and in-frame only. The top ten hold 4% to 4.5% of the sample, which has some 17,000 clones, about 80% seen once. Time point described: inflamed ileum from the surgical specimen. Patients were adults with ileal or ileocolonic Crohn's disease needing resection. The sample comprised ileal tissue. The J gene is TRBJ1-1, the V gene TRBV6-1; the D is unclear. This clonotype originated in an adult with Crohn's disease. The CDR3 sequence: CASRIGSDTEAFF. The CDR3 DNA follows: TGTGCCAGCAGGATAGGATCCGACACTGAAGCTTTCTTT.